These 26 T cell receptor beta chains came from one sample sequenced in a study of blood T cell repertoires in COVID-19. Profiled with immunoSEQ multiplex PCR; TCRdb holds only in-frame clones, not every one. The repertoire includes about 98,000 clones, around 82% of them detected once, and approximately 11% sits in the top ten. Sequenced: peripheral blood. The source is a man in his 70s with active or convalescent COVID-19.

The chain couples TRBV27 to TRBJ2-2; D remains ambiguous. This CDR3 has 16 residues. V shed 7 bases and J shed 1 base, with 16 bases lying between them. CDR1 is MNHEY, CDR2 SMNVEV, per germline (reference sequence). CDR3 coding DNA: TGTGCCAGCAACCCCCGCGGCGTGGGGAACACCGGGGAGCTGTTTTTT. This sequence encodes CASNPRGVGNTGELFF.

The chain has TRBV6-5 and TRBJ1-2, with D perhaps matching TRBD1 (5 bases). This CDR3 region has 12 residues. Germline V gives CDR1 MNHEY, CDR2 SVGAGI. The germline V and J ends were trimmed by 6 bases and 3 bases, with 8 bases remaining between them. CDR3 sequence reads: CASRGAYYGYTF. In DNA form, the CDR3 reads TGTGCCAGCAGAGGGGCTTACTATGGCTACACCTTC.

The CDR3 here is CASSPPPQGGSYEQYF. The CDR3 nucleotides read TGTGCCAGCTCACCACCCCCGCAGGGGGGCTCCTACGAGCAGTACTTC. The V call is TRBV18, the J call TRBJ2-7; D may be TRBD1 (7 bases). The germline V gene has CDR1 KGHSH and CDR2 LQKENI. The CDR3 covers 16 residues. Trimming took 0 bases from V and 0 from J, leaving 12 bases between them.

This clone has a count of ten or more. The chain couples TRBV11-2 to TRBJ2-7, with 9 bases lining up with TRBD1. The CDR3 is 16 amino acids. The germline gives CDR1 SGHAT, CDR2 FQNNGV. With 4 bases clipped from V and 1 base from J, the junction kept 8 bases outside the gene matches. The CDR3 is CASSSLPDRGSYEQYF. Here the CDR3 DNA reads TGTGCCAGCAGCTCCCTTCCGGACAGGGGTTCCTACGAGCAGTACTTC. The entire variable domain, with the rest obtained from reference TRBV11-2 and TRBJ2-7, is as follows: EAGVAQSPRYKIIEKRQSVAFWCNPISGHATLYWYQQILGQGPKLLIQFQNNGVVDDSQLPKDRFSAERLKGVDSTLKIQPAKLEDSAVYLCASSSLPDRGSYEQYFGPGTRLTVT.

The J gene is TRBJ2-2, the V gene TRBV5-1; D gene ambiguous. Trimming cost V 0 bases and J 0 bases, with 6 bases left between them. Germline loops: CDR1 SGHRS, CDR2 YFSETQ. The CDR3 is made up of 15 amino acids. The DNA for the CDR3 is TGCGCCAGCAGCTTGGTTCAAACGAACACCGGGGAGCTGTTTTTT. It is translated as CASSLVQTNTGELFF.

The V call is TRBV27, the J call TRBJ1-5, with D unclear. Trimming took 8 bases from V and 1 from J, leaving 15 bases between them. The CDR3 loop spans 15 amino acids. Germline V gives CDR1 MNHEY, CDR2 SMNVEV (reference sequence). This chain's CDR3 is CASGPREGSNQPQHF. The CDR3 DNA reads as TGTGCCAGCGGACCCCGCGAGGGCAGCAATCAGCCCCAGCATTTT.

The rearrangement uses TRBV18 and TRBJ1-2; maybe TRBD1 (5 bases). The germline V and J ends were trimmed by 8 bases and 3 bases, with 10 bases remaining between them. Germline CDR1 is KGHSH and CDR2 is LQKENI. This CDR3 has 12 residues. The CDR3 bases are TGTGCCAGCACGGACACGTACTATGGCTACACCTTC. Its translation: CASTDTYYGYTF.

The chain carries TRBV5-1 and TRBJ2-1; 9 bases align to TRBD2. This CDR3 comprises 16 residues. With 2 bases clipped from V and 4 bases from J, the junction kept 7 bases outside the gene matches. The germline gives CDR1 SGHRS, CDR2 YFSETQ. The CDR3 is CASSLAFLAGYNEQFF. CDR3 nucleotide sequence: TGCGCCAGCAGCTTAGCTTTTCTAGCGGGGTACAATGAGCAGTTCTTC. The variable domain in full, with the rest retrieved from reference TRBV5-1 and TRBJ2-1, is KAGVTQTPRYLIKTRGQQVTLSCSPISGHRSVSWYQQTPGQGLQFLFEYFSETQRNKGNFPGRFSGRQFSNSRSEMNVSTLELGDSALYLCASSLAFLAGYNEQFFGPGTRLTVL.

The chain joins TRBV18 to TRBJ1-2; TRBD1 aligns across 8 bases. Germline-derived CDR1 and CDR2 are KGHSH and LQKENI. The CDR3 extends over 16 amino acids. The trim removed 6 bases at V and 1 base at J, leaving 10 bases unmatched. CDR3 sequence reads: CASSLGTGLNNYGYTF. CDR3 DNA sequence: TGTGCCAGCTCGCTTGGGACAGGCCTAAATAACTATGGCTACACCTTC.

As concerns this clone: The junction and the germline gene differ at one end; a read error may be behind it. This chain links TRBV7-7 with TRBJ2-2; a possible D gene is TRBD1 (5 bases). Germline lookup yields CDR1 SSHAT and CDR2 FNYEAQ (reference sequence). The CDR3 has 15 amino acids. The CDR3 bases are TGTGCTAGCAGCCCGGTAGGGGCGTACACCGGGGAGCTGTTTTTT. This encodes CASSPVGAYTGELFF.

The rearrangement uses TRBV2 and TRBJ1-6; weak D call: TRBD1 (6 bases). The germline V gene encodes CDR1 SNHLY and CDR2 FYNNEI. The CDR3 has 14 amino acids. Trimming removed 4 bases at V and 10 bases at J, with 14 bases between. The CDR3 nucleotides are TGTGCCAGCAGTGTCGGGGGGCGCGGCTCACCCCTCCACTTT. This translates into CASSVGGRGSPLHF.

The CDR3: CASSLAVGRTGELFF. In nucleotides, the CDR3 is TGCGCCAGCAGCTTGGCAGTAGGGAGGACCGGGGAGCTGTTTTTT. V and J are TRBV5-1 and TRBJ2-2, with D maybe TRBD2 (6 bases). Germline CDR1 and CDR2: SGHRS and YFSETQ. Trimming shortened V by 0 bases and J by 5 bases, and 11 bases separated the two germline ends. This CDR3 region has 15 residues.

This clone was observed a few times. The CDR3 loop reads CASSYGGTPYNEQFF. In DNA, the CDR3 is TGTGCCAGCAGTTACGGGGGGACCCCCTACAATGAGCAGTTCTTC. The gene calls are TRBV6-5 and TRBJ2-1; a possible D gene is TRBD2 (6 bases). CDR3 length: 15 residues. Germline V gene data show CDR1 as MNHEY and CDR2 as SVGAGI. V was clipped by 2 bases and J by 2 bases, with 10 bases between them.

The chain links TRBV7-9 to TRBJ2-7; no clear D gene. The length of the CDR3 is 13 residues. Germline loops: CDR1 SEHNR, CDR2 FQNEAQ (reference sequence). Trimming cost V 1 base and J 4 bases, with 8 bases left between them. Here the CDR3 reads CASSLERSYEQYF. CDR3 DNA: TGTGCCAGCAGCTTAGAACGCAGTTACGAGCAGTACTTC.

The rearrangement links TRBV30 to TRBJ1-5; TRBD1 is a possible D gene (5 bases). V lost 2 bases to trimming and J lost 4 bases, with 9 bases between them. The germline V gene encodes CDR1 GTSNPN and CDR2 SVGIG (reference sequence). CDR3 length equals 13 residues. For the CDR3, the DNA is TGTGCCTGGAGTCCCCAGGGAAATCAGCCCCAGCATTTT. This sequence encodes CAWSPQGNQPQHF.

This rearrangement joins TRBV4-3 to TRBJ1-6, with D uncertain. CDR3 size: 17 residues. V lost 1 base, J lost 2 bases, and 12 bases lay in between. Germline CDR1 reads LGHNA; CDR2 reads YSLEER. For the CDR3, the DNA is TGCGCCAGCAGCCAAGTTGGTGAGGGTACCTATAATTCACCCCTCCACTTT. This translates into CASSQVGEGTYNSPLHF.

This sequence joins TRBV6-2 or TRBV6-3 and TRBJ2-1; 8 nucleotides line up with TRBD2. J lost 2 bases, V lost 1 base, and 4 bases had no gene match. Germline V gene lookup returns CDR1 MNHEY and CDR2 SVGEGT. This CDR3 region has 16 residues. CDR3 DNA sequence: TGTGCCAGCAGTTACTTAGCGGGGAGGACCTACAATGAGCAGTTCTTC. The encoded protein is CASSYLAGRTYNEQFF.

The chain links TRBV2 to TRBJ2-1; perhaps TRBD1 as D (5 bases). The CDR3 is 14 amino acids. The germline V gene encodes CDR1 SNHLY and CDR2 FYNNEI. The V end lost 7 bases, the J end lost 7 bases, and 17 bases lay between the germline ends. CDR3 region: CASKVDSPRNEQFF. For the CDR3, the DNA is TGTGCCAGCAAAGTTGACAGCCCTCGGAATGAGCAGTTCTTC.

Turning to this clone: Within the sample, other DNA sequences also encode this same CDR3. The CDR3 DNA is TGTGCCAGCAGCCAGCGAACCTCCTACAATGAGCAGTTCTTC. As protein: CASSQRTSYNEQFF. The genes are TRBV3-1 (or the pseudogene TRBV3-2) and TRBJ2-1; D unclear. This CDR3 region has 14 residues. V dropped 3 bases and J dropped 0 bases, with 6 bases sitting between them. Per germline, CDR1 LGHDT and CDR2 YNNKEL (reference sequence).

This chain links TRBV19 with TRBJ2-1, with D tentatively TRBD2 (7 bases). The CDR3 has 16 residues. Germline CDR1 and CDR2: LNHDA and SQIVND (reference sequence). Trimming took 5 bases from V and 2 from J, leaving 16 bases between them. CDR3 nucleotides: TGTGCCAGTAGTGGAGGGGGGGGCCCTCCCTACAATGAGCAGTTCTTC. Translated, it gives CASSGGGGPPYNEQFF. Complete variable domain (other parts from reference TRBV19 and TRBJ2-1): DGGITQSPKYLFRKEGQNVTLSCEQNLNHDAMYWYRQDPGQGLRLIYYSQIVNDFQKGDIAEGYSVSREKKESFPLTVTSAQKNPTAFYLCASSGGGGPPYNEQFFGPGTRLTVL.

V usage is TRBV9 and J usage is TRBJ2-5; the match to TRBD2 covers 8 bases. This CDR3 spans 16 amino acids. Germline CDR1 SGDLS, CDR2 YYNGEE. With V trimmed by 0 bases and J by 1 base, 5 bases remained unmatched. DNA of the CDR3: TGTGCCAGCAGCGTAGGTGTGGCGGGGGGCCAAGAGACCCAGTACTTC. Protein product: CASSVGVAGGQETQYF.

This clone has a single count. The rearrangement uses TRBV13 and TRBJ2-7, with 7 bases lining up with TRBD2. The CDR3 contains 13 residues. CDR1 and CDR2 from the germline V gene are PRHDT and FYEKMQ (reference sequence). Trimming took 5 bases from V and 1 from J; bases not matched to a gene: 2. CDR3: CASSGRGSYEQYF. The CDR3 nucleotides are TGTGCCAGCAGCGGGAGGGGATCCTACGAGCAGTACTTC.

This sequence joins TRBV5-1 and TRBJ2-5; 7 bases map to TRBD2. The trim removed 4 bases at V and 5 bases at J, leaving 8 bases unmatched. The CDR3 has 14 residues. Germline loops: CDR1 SGHRS, CDR2 YFSETQ. In DNA, the CDR3 is TGCGCCAGCAGCCCAGTGGCGGGGGACGAGACCCAGTACTTC. Amino acids: CASSPVAGDETQYF.

This clone was picked up one time. This rearrangement joins TRBV30 to TRBJ1-5; D not resolved. Germline lookup yields CDR1 GTSNPN and CDR2 SVGIG (reference sequence). The CDR3 runs 14 residues. Deletions cut 5 bases from V and 3 bases from J, with 14 bases between. This CDR3 is CAWSPTGNNQPQHF. CDR3 in DNA: TGTGCCTGGTCACCGACGGGGAACAATCAGCCCCAGCATTTT.

This rearrangement joins TRBV7-9 to TRBJ2-7; tentatively, D is TRBD2 (5 bases). The CDR3 sequence is 18 residues long. Germline CDR1 is SEHNR and CDR2 is FQNEAQ (reference sequence). The ends were cut back, 3 bases at V and 0 bases at J, with 21 bases in the middle. For the CDR3, the DNA is TGTGCCAGCAGCTTGTCGTCTGCCACTTCGGGGAGCTCCTACGAGCAGTACTTC. Amino acids: CASSLSSATSGSSYEQYF.

The table lists this clone with a few counts. This chain connects TRBV4-3 to TRBJ1-6, with D tentatively TRBD1 (6 bases). V was clipped by 3 bases and J by 7 bases, with 16 bases between them. This CDR3 spans 16 amino acids. Germline values: CDR1 LGHNA, CDR2 YSLEER. The CDR3 spells CASSQETGRENSPLHF. As DNA, the CDR3 is TGCGCCAGCAGCCAGGAGACAGGCCGGGAAAATTCACCCCTCCACTTT.